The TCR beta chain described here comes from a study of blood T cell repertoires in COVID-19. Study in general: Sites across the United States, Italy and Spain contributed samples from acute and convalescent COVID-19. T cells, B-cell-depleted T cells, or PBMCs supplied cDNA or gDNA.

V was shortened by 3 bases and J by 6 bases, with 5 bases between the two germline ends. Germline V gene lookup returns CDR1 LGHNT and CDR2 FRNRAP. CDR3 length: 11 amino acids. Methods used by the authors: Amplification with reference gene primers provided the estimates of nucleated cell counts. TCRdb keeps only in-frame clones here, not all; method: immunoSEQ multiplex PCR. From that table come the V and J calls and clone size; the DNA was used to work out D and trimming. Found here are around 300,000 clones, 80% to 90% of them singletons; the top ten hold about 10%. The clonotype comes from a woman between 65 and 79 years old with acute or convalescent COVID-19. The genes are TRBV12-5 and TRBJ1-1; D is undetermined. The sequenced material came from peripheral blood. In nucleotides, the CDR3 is TGTGCTAGTGGTTTTGGCCCTGAAGCTTTCTTT. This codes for CASGFGPEAFF.